The 5 T cell receptor beta chains presented below share a single source sample, sequenced in a study of cytomegalovirus exposure and HLA in healthy donors. Primers included in the PCR were 60 Vbeta and 13 Jbeta primers. Assay used: immunoSEQ multiplex PCR; TCRdb lists only in-frame clones, some missing. Among 110,000 or so clones, over 75% were seen once, and the ten largest hold 2% to 3%. The specimen sequenced was PBMCs. These TCRs come from a woman in her late teens or twenties in good health and CMV-seronegative.

The chain carries TRBV15 and TRBJ1-2; D is unclear. This CDR3 region has 14 residues. CDR1 is LNHNV and CDR2 is YYDKDF in the germline V gene (reference sequence). V lost 1 base to trimming and J lost 4 bases, with 10 bases between them. CDR3 nucleotide sequence: TGTGCCACCAGCAGAGCCCCGTTCCCCTATGGCTACACCTTC. Protein product: CATSRAPFPYGYTF.

The chain joins TRBV18 to TRBJ2-7; the D gene is possibly TRBD1 (6 bases). The CDR3 length is 15 residues. Germline V lookup: CDR1 KGHSH, CDR2 LQKENI. V was trimmed by 5 bases and J by 6 bases, leaving 20 bases between them. The DNA of the CDR3 is TGTGCCAGCTCAACGGTGGGCCGACAGGTCGGCGAGCAGTACGTC. It yields the protein CASSTVGRQVGEQYV.

In this sample, this clone turned up a few times. The chain couples TRBV5-4 to TRBJ1-3; possible D gene TRBD1, 6 bases. V lost 3 bases to trimming and J lost 4 bases, with 14 bases between them. CDR3 length equals 15 residues. Germline CDR1 and CDR2: SGHNT and YYREEE (reference sequence). CDR3 DNA sequence: TGTGCCAGCAGCTACGGGGGGCGGTTCGGAAACACCATATATTTT. Protein: CASSYGGRFGNTIYF. The full variable domain, its missing parts supplied by reference TRBV5-4 and TRBJ1-3, is ETGVTQSPTHLIKTRGQQVTLRCSSQSGHNTVSWYQQALGQGPQFIFQYYREEENGRGNFPPRFSGLQFPNYSSELNVNALELDDSALYLCASSYGGRFGNTIYFGEGSWLTVV.

This rearrangement joins TRBV5-6 to TRBJ2-7, with D tentatively TRBD1 (5 bases). Germline values: CDR1 SGHDT, CDR2 YYEEEE. The germline V and J ends were trimmed by 4 bases and 4 bases, with 12 bases remaining between them. The CDR3 spans 13 residues. As DNA, the CDR3 is TGTGCCAGCAGCCGGGTGACAGATTACGAGCAGTACGTC. It yields the protein CASSRVTDYEQYV.

The CDR3 region is CASSPPVGGHTDTQYF. In DNA form, the CDR3 reads TGTGCCAGCAGCCCCCCTGTCGGGGGGCACACAGATACGCAGTATTTT. V usage is TRBV11-3 and J usage is TRBJ2-3; perhaps TRBD2 as D (7 bases). CDR1 is SGHNT and CDR2 is YENEEA in the germline V gene. The CDR3 length is 16 residues. V lost 5 bases and J lost 2, with 17 bases in between. Combining the CDR3 with reference TRBV11-3 and TRBJ2-3 gives the whole variable domain EAGVVQSPRYKIIEKKQPVAFWCNPISGHNTLYWYLQNLGQGPELLIRYENEEAVDDSQLPKDRFSAERLKGVDSTLKIQPAELGDSAVYLCASSPPVGGHTDTQYFGPGTRLTVL.